This is a list of T cell receptor beta chains from one sample in a study of T cell changes during pregnancy in multiple sclerosis. Clones were sequenced by immunoSEQ multiplex PCR, and TCRdb holds only the in-frame ones, with some missing. The sample has 80,000 to 100,000 clones; roughly 91% are singletons. The sequences come from peripheral blood, collected after pregnancy. The receptors were sampled from a female donor in good health, enrolled as a control in a pregnancy study. CDR3s include the opening cysteine and the closing phenylalanine or tryptophan. The D gene is left open where the match is weak. Size is omitted from some rows. Given values are once, few, many or a class for expanded clones.

NA,TRBV9,TRBJ1-2,TRBD1,CASSLNRGDYGYTF,TGTGCCAGCAGCCTGAACAGGGGGGACTATGGCTACACCTTC
NA,TRBV7-9,TRBJ2-5,NA,CASWGPEQETQYF,TGTGCCTCCTGGGGCCCTGAACAAGAGACCCAGTACTTC
once,TRBV30,TRBJ1-2,NA,CAWSEEAGSFGYTF,TGTGCCTGGAGTGAAGAGGCAGGGTCCTTCGGCTACACCTTC
NA,TRBV5-1,TRBJ1-1,NA,CASSSPGSTGGRAFF,TGCGCCAGCAGCTCCCCCGGATCCACCGGGGGTAGAGCTTTCTTT
NA,TRBV27,TRBJ1-5,NA,CASSPRDQQPQHF,TGTGCCAGCAGTCCGAGGGATCAGCAGCCCCAGCATTTT
NA,TRBV10-3,TRBJ2-7,TRBD2,CAISESGTSRYEQYF,TGTGCCATCAGTGAGTCGGGGACTAGCAGGTACGAGCAGTACTTC
NA,TRBV11-2,TRBJ2-7,NA,CAPGGLDEQYF,TGTGCCCCGGGCGGGTTGGACGAGCAGTACTTC
once,TRBV5-4,TRBJ2-7,NA,CASLIFGSYEQYF,TGTGCCAGCCTTATTTTCGGCTCCTACGAGCAGTACTTC
NA,TRBV7-2,TRBJ1-2,NA,CASSPSSGGAGGYTF,TGTGCCAGCAGCCCAAGCTCGGGGGGGGCAGGTGGCTACACCTTC
NA,TRBV9,TRBJ2-3,NA,CASSLRGALTDTQYF,TGTGCCAGCAGCCTCCGGGGGGCCCTCACAGATACGCAGTATTTT
once,TRBV18,TRBJ2-3,TRBD2,CASSPVRGADTQYF,TGTGCCAGCTCACCAGTCCGGGGGGCAGATACGCAGTATTTT
NA,TRBV10-3,TRBJ2-7,NA,CAISDPRGGNEQYF,TGTGCCATCAGTGACCCCAGGGGCGGTAACGAGCAGTACTTC
NA,TRBV10-3,TRBJ2-7,TRBD1,CAIRGTVSSYEQYF,TGTGCCATCAGAGGGACAGTTAGCTCCTACGAGCAGTACTTC
NA,TRBV7-2,TRBJ2-7,NA,CASSPPSSYEQYF,TGTGCCAGCAGCCCTCCTAGCTCCTACGAGCAGTACTTC
NA,TRBV5-1,TRBJ1-1,NA,CASSQGRQGNTEAFF,TGCGCCAGCAGCCAAGGACGTCAGGGGAACACTGAAGCTTTCTTT
NA,TRBV6-6,TRBJ2-5,NA,CASSYSGAQETQYF,TGTGCCAGCAGTTACAGCGGAGCACAAGAGACCCAGTACTTC
NA,TRBV28,TRBJ2-1,TRBD2,CASSPETGLAGASYNEQFF,TGTGCCAGCAGTCCTGAAACGGGACTAGCGGGGGCATCCTACAATGAGCAGTTCTTC
NA,TRBV2,TRBJ1-5,NA,CASSPDNQPQHF,TGTGCCAGCAGTCCAGACAATCAGCCCCAGCATTTT
NA,TRBV5-5,TRBJ2-7,TRBD2,CASSAGLERMYEQYF,TGTGCCAGCAGCGCCGGACTAGAAAGAATGTACGAGCAGTACTTC
NA,TRBV4-3,TRBJ2-3,TRBD2,CASSQEKRGGGRDTQYF,TGCGCCAGCAGCCAAGAAAAGCGGGGGGGCGGAAGAGATACGCAGTATTTT
NA,TRBV13,TRBJ2-1,TRBD2,CASSTPSGGPQFF,TGTGCCAGCAGCACCCCTAGCGGGGGGCCCCAGTTCTTC
once,TRBV4-2,TRBJ1-1,TRBD1,CASSQARTGGTEAFF,TGTGCCAGCAGCCAAGCCCGGACAGGGGGAACTGAAGCTTTCTTT
NA,TRBV15,TRBJ1-2,NA,CATSREGQGNYGYTF,TGTGCCACCAGCAGAGAAGGGCAGGGGAACTATGGCTACACCTTC
NA,TRBV4-1,TRBJ2-7,NA,CASSQDQHSSSYEQYF,TGCGCCAGCAGCCAAGATCAGCATAGCAGTTCCTACGAGCAGTACTTC
NA,TRBV21-1,TRBJ2-5,NA,CASSKERASGVFQETQYF,TGTGCCAGCAGCAAAGAAAGAGCTAGCGGGGTTTTTCAAGAGACCCAGTACTTC
NA,TRBV9,TRBJ2-2,TRBD1,CASSLPGQGASTGELFF,TGTGCCAGCAGCTTACCGGGACAGGGGGCTAGTACCGGGGAGCTGTTTTTT
NA,TRBV19,TRBJ1-6,NA,CASSIRQLGSPLHF,TGTGCCAGTAGTATCCGACAATTGGGCTCACCCCTCCACTTT
NA,TRBV7-3,TRBJ2-2,TRBD2,CASSPLGGGRAGELFF,TGTGCCAGCAGCCCCCTTGGCGGGGGAAGGGCCGGGGAGCTGTTTTTT
NA,TRBV7-3,TRBJ2-1,NA,CASSPKPSGVEQFF,TGTGCCAGCAGTCCAAAGCCGTCAGGGGTTGAGCAGTTCTTC
NA,TRBV7-9,TRBJ1-3,NA,CASSPLQGSGNTIYF,TGTGCCAGCAGCCCCCTACAGGGATCTGGAAACACCATATATTTT
NA,TRBV6-6,TRBJ1-6,NA,CASTREGRNSPLHF,TGTGCCAGCACCCGGGAGGGGCGTAATTCACCCCTCCACTTT
NA,TRBV19,TRBJ1-5,NA,CASGRDSNQPQHF,TGTGCCAGTGGGAGGGATAGCAATCAGCCCCAGCATTTT
NA,TRBV4-3,TRBJ2-3,NA,CASSQDRGPGDTQYF,TGCGCCAGCAGCCAAGATAGGGGTCCTGGAGATACGCAGTATTTT
NA,TRBV28,TRBJ1-4,NA,CASRDLEKLFF,TGTGCCAGCCGGGATTTGGAAAAACTGTTTTTT
NA,TRBV4-1,TRBJ2-1,NA,CASSQIGGYNEQFF,TGCGCCAGCAGCCAAATCGGGGGATACAATGAGCAGTTCTTC
NA,TRBV7-2,TRBJ2-1,TRBD1,CASSPDRGREQFF,TGTGCCAGCAGCCCGGACAGGGGAAGGGAGCAGTTCTTC
NA,TRBV7-7,TRBJ1-6,NA,CASSLVHGAPLHF,TGTGCTAGCAGCTTAGTCCATGGGGCTCCCCTCCACTTT
NA,TRBV7-2,TRBJ2-3,NA,CASSIPGSSTDTQYF,TGTGCCAGCAGCATTCCAGGCAGTAGCACAGATACGCAGTATTTT
once,TRBV30,TRBJ2-3,NA,CAWSQRITDTQYF,TGTGCCTGGAGTCAGCGGATCACAGATACGCAGTATTTT
NA,TRBV5-1,TRBJ1-5,TRBD1,CASSLGGQFTQPQHF,TGCGCCAGCAGCTTGGGGGGACAGTTCACTCAGCCCCAGCATTTT
NA,TRBV6-4,TRBJ2-3,NA,CASSDRPQGKLSTDTQYF,TGTGCCAGCAGTGACCGGCCACAGGGTAAACTATCGACAGATACGCAGTATTTT
NA,TRBV7-2,TRBJ1-3,NA,CASSLAPLGKLGSGNTIYF,TGTGCCAGCAGCTTAGCGCCTTTGGGCAAGCTTGGCTCTGGAAACACCATATATTTT
NA,TRBV11-2,TRBJ2-3,NA,CASSYESPYTDTQYF,TGTGCCAGCAGCTACGAATCGCCCTACACAGATACGCAGTATTTT
few,TRBV29-1,TRBJ1-1,TRBD1,CSSGQGTNTEAFF,TGCAGCTCAGGACAGGGGACCAACACTGAAGCTTTCTTT
NA,TRBV27,TRBJ1-2,TRBD1,CASSPAGGGYGYTF,TGTGCCAGCAGTCCCGCAGGGGGAGGCTATGGCTACACCTTC
NA,TRBV7-8,TRBJ2-4,NA,CASSSPGRATLAKNIQYF,TGTGCCAGCAGCTCCCCAGGCCGCGCTACCCTAGCCAAAAACATTCAGTACTTC
NA,TRBV19,TRBJ1-1,TRBD1,CASRHRGPNTEAFF,TGTGCCAGTAGACACAGGGGACCGAACACTGAAGCTTTCTTT
once,TRBV5-4,TRBJ1-1,NA,CASSSAVSNTEAFF,TGTGCCAGCAGCTCCGCGGTCTCGAACACTGAAGCTTTCTTT
NA,TRBV29-1,TRBJ2-7,TRBD2,CSVRRGGVRRDEQYF,TGCAGCGTCCGACGGGGAGGGGTCCGGCGGGACGAGCAGTACTTC
once,TRBV15,TRBJ1-1,NA,CATSRDKGRTWLSEAFF,TGTGCCACCAGCAGAGATAAAGGGAGGACGTGGTTGTCTGAAGCTTTCTTT
NA,TRBV18,TRBJ1-1,TRBD1,CASSPGQGGTF,TGTGCCAGCTCACCTGGACAGGGGGGGACTTTT
NA,TRBV28,TRBJ1-3,NA,CASSLGRRGNTIYF,TGTGCCAGCAGTTTGGGGCGGAGAGGAAACACCATATATTTT
NA,TRBV5-4,TRBJ1-2,NA,CASSLLKSGYTF,TGTGCCAGCAGCTTACTAAAGTCGGGCTACACCTTC